One sample yielded the 14 T cell receptor beta chains listed below, sequenced in a study of human T cells and chemical hapten exposure. Unfractionated whole blood served as the source for total RNA extraction. One entry per CDR3 protein results from TCRdb running MiXCR on the 5' RACE reads. The table has about 120,000 distinct CDR3 sequences, around a fifth seen once; the top ten hold 2.5% to 3%. The receptors were sampled from a human donor in good health.

J is TRBJ2-1 and V is TRBV28, with unresolved D. The length of the CDR3 is 17 residues. Germline CDR1 is MDHEN and CDR2 is SYDVKM. The V gene lost 2 bases and the J gene lost 2 bases, with 16 bases spanning the gap. CDR3 nucleotide sequence: TGTGCCAGCAGTTTAATCAGGAAGATAGCTGCCTACAATGAGCAGTTCTTC. It specifies CASSLIRKIAAYNEQFF.

This CDR3 reads CASSLQLAKNIQYF. CDR3 sequence (DNA): TGTGCCAGCAGTTTACAGCTAGCCAAAAACATTCAGTACTTC. The gene calls are TRBV28 and TRBJ2-4; D unclear. CDR1 and CDR2 from the germline V gene are MDHEN and SYDVKM. The CDR3 is made up of 14 amino acids. V was cut by 2 bases and J by 0 bases, with 5 bases left in between.

The genes are TRBV3-1 and TRBJ1-1, with 9 nucleotides matching TRBD1. With 4 bases clipped from V and 4 bases from J, the junction kept 7 bases outside the gene matches. The CDR3 totals 15 residues. Germline loops: CDR1 LGHDT, CDR2 YNNKEL (reference sequence). This CDR3 reads CASSPLVTGGTEAFF. CDR3 nucleotides: TGTGCCAGCAGCCCTCTGGTGACAGGGGGCACTGAAGCTTTCTTT.

The V and J genes are TRBV6-5 and TRBJ2-7; 7 bases map to TRBD1. V trimming: 0 bases; J trimming: 6 bases; junction bases outside the gene matches: 5. The CDR3 totals 14 residues. The germline gives CDR1 MNHEY, CDR2 SVGAGI. This CDR3 reads CASSYSGTVAEQYF. The CDR3 DNA follows: TGTGCCAGCAGTTACTCGGGGACAGTGGCCGAGCAGTACTTC.

V gene TRBV9 combines with J gene TRBJ2-3, with 7 bases aligning to TRBD1. CDR3 length equals 15 residues. The J segment lost 2 bases and the V segment lost 3 bases, leaving 6 bases of the junction unmatched. The germline V gene has CDR1 SGDLS and CDR2 YYNGEE. This chain's CDR3 is CASSGSGQATDTQYF. CDR3 nucleotide sequence: TGTGCCAGCAGCGGCAGCGGACAGGCCACAGATACGCAGTATTTT.

This clonotype was seen only a few times. This chain uses TRBV15 with TRBJ2-7, with a possible D match to TRBD1 (6 bases). CDR3 size: 16 residues. Germline CDR1 is LNHNV and CDR2 is YYDKDF (reference sequence). V shed 0 bases and J shed 4 bases, with 16 bases lying between them. CDR3 sequence reads: CATSRDRSSQGYEQYF. The CDR3 DNA reads TGTGCCACCAGCAGAGACAGGAGCTCTCAGGGGTACGAGCAGTACTTC.

This chain links TRBV19 with TRBJ2-3; perhaps TRBD2 as D (5 bases). The CDR3 is 15 amino acids. Germline V gives CDR1 LNHDA, CDR2 SQIVND (reference sequence). The V and J ends lost 3 bases and 6 bases respectively, with 16 bases between them. The CDR3 region has the DNA TGTGCCAGTAGTATCGAGGGAGATTTCTCTGATACGCAGTATTTT. The encoded protein is CASSIEGDFSDTQYF. Together with reference TRBV19 and TRBJ2-3, the CDR3 gives the full variable domain: DGGITQSPKYLFRKEGQNVTLSCEQNLNHDAMYWYRQDPGQGLRLIYYSQIVNDFQKGDIAEGYSVSREKKESFPLTVTSAQKNPTAFYLCASSIEGDFSDTQYFGPGTRLTVL.

There are a few counts of this clonotype. V usage is TRBV3-1 and J usage is TRBJ2-1; TRBD2 matches at 11 bases. CDR1 is LGHDT, CDR2 YNNKEL, per germline (reference sequence). V was clipped by 4 bases and J by 6 bases; unmatched bases: 5. The length of the CDR3 is 15 residues. The CDR3 coding sequence is TGTGCCAGCAGCCGTAGGACTAGCGGGCGCAATGAGCAGTTCTTC. Translating it yields CASSRRTSGRNEQFF.

This clonotype was seen a handful of times. V usage is TRBV11-2 and J usage is TRBJ2-7; 7 bases line up with TRBD1. The ends lost 7 bases at V and 0 bases at J; junction bases unmatched: 9. The CDR3 totals 15 residues. CDR1 SGHAT and CDR2 FQNNGV come from the germline V gene. The CDR3: CASTDDRESSYEQYF. Here the CDR3 DNA reads TGTGCCAGCACCGACGACAGGGAAAGCTCCTACGAGCAGTACTTC.

This clonotype was seen at least ten times. CDR3 sequence reads: CASSRGAGGDEQYF. The CDR3 DNA sequence: TGCGCCAGCAGCCGCGGGGCGGGAGGAGACGAGCAGTACTTC. The rearrangement links TRBV4-1 to TRBJ2-7; 8 bases agree with TRBD2. Germline CDR1 is MGHRA and CDR2 is YSYEKL. The CDR3 is 14 amino acids. The V segment lost 4 bases and the J segment 5 bases; nucleotides outside the gene matches: 7.

This clonotype was counted many times. The chain employs TRBV2 and TRBJ2-7, with a possible D match to TRBD2 (5 bases). In germline, CDR1 is SNHLY, CDR2 FYNNEI. Deletions cut 5 bases from V and 5 bases from J, with 25 bases between. The CDR3 length is 17 residues. This CDR3 reads CASSNLGPRTPTHEQYF. The CDR3 DNA reads as TGTGCCAGCAGTAACCTAGGGCCGAGGACTCCAACCCACGAGCAGTACTTC.

This clonotype was observed a few times. The V and J genes are TRBV30 and TRBJ1-2, with D possibly matching TRBD1 (6 bases). Deletions cut 0 bases from V and 4 bases from J, with 12 bases between. The CDR3 contains 14 residues. Germline CDR1 is GTSNPN and CDR2 is SVGIG (reference sequence). In DNA form, the CDR3 reads TGTGCCTGGAGTGTACTGGGACATTCCTATGGCTACACCTTC. It specifies CAWSVLGHSYGYTF.

The sample holds a few counts of this clonotype. The rearrangement joins TRBV5-6 to TRBJ2-2, with D possibly matching TRBD1 (5 bases). The germline V and J ends were trimmed by 2 bases and 4 bases, with 18 bases remaining between them. The CDR3 contains 17 residues. Germline V CDR1 and CDR2: SGHDT, YYEEEE. As DNA, the CDR3 is TGTGCCAGCAGCTTTGGACAAGTCGTAAAGGGCACCGGGGAGCTGTTTTTT. Encoded protein: CASSFGQVVKGTGELFF.

This clonotype has more than one count but fewer than ten. The gene calls are TRBV12-3 or TRBV12-4 and TRBJ1-6; 8 bases agree with TRBD1. V shed 8 bases, J shed 5 bases, and the junction held 5 bases outside the gene matches. The CDR3 consists of 14 residues. The CDR3 reads CASGVGQDNSPLHF. Written as DNA, the CDR3 is TGTGCCAGCGGGGTGGGACAGGATAATTCACCCCTCCACTTT.